Listed here is a single T cell receptor (beta chain). Its antigen is not yet known. Qualities for individual bases were not recorded, and no much larger clone is one base off. This sample is part of a study of blood T cells in healthy people across ages (dated by TCRdb to 2013 to 2016). Regarding the complete study: Template switching captured roughly one uniquely barcoded TCR beta cDNA molecule per two T cells in model experiments. Donors of different ages were randomly distributed across sequencing lanes to avoid experimental bias. Using deep sequencing normalized with unique cDNA molecular identifiers, the study measured how TCR beta repertoire diversity changes with age. Using the same blood draw, the study looked at two additional independent replicas of 1 million unique cDNA reads for two donors, one aged 18 to 30 and the other aged 80 or older. The donors were split into four age groups: young (average 16 years), middle-aged (over 35), aged (62) and long-lived (82). Results and caveats for the whole study, not just this receptor: Donor CMV infection status was unknown, potentially confounding age-related changes in expanded clonotypes. There was a strong correlation between observed TCR beta diversity and the percentage of naive T cells measured by flow cytometry. Estimates of total diversity based on one million sequenced T cells were considered lower bounds and underestimates. Because profiling used bulk unsorted PBMCs, naive and antigen-experienced compartments could not be compared conclusively. Compared with the aged group, more naive CD4+ T cells, fewer expanded clones and increased TCR diversity were shown by the long-lived group, suggesting age selection. Observed TCR beta diversity per million T cells fell roughly linearly with age, and a significant reduction was already apparent by age around 40.

The library was prepared using 5' RACE. Sequencing used an Illumina HiSeq 2500. A second roughly 6 to 12 cycle PCR used a sample-barcoded 5' primer and a J-beta primer mix. Each TCR beta cDNA molecule received a unique molecular identifier from a template-switch 5' adaptor carrying 12 random nucleotides. At least 3 million CDR3-containing paired-end reads were obtained from each sample. First-strand cDNA synthesis was performed from all RNA using the Mint cDNA synthesis kit, with priming by a TRBC-specific oligonucleotide. All cDNA was treated with uracil-DNA glycosylase and then went through a first 18-cycle PCR with the universal primers M1SS and BC2_uni_R. The paper's data handling went like this. For normalization, 1 million high-quality reads were randomly selected from each sample, with every read carrying a distinct molecular identifier. Reads sharing molecular identifiers were discarded rather than binned into consensus sequences. MiTCR, with a Q25 quality threshold and the strictest error-elimination algorithm, was used for CDR3 identification, clonotype clustering and error correction. Lower-bound total TCR beta diversity was estimated with a nonparametric unseen species model using Euler transformation. TCRdb applied fastp at Q25 and MiXCR to the public reads, then kept only in-frame beta chains. A single entry per CDR3 protein holds the most common genes and DNA from its merged rows. TCRdb's processing, not the authors', yielded these V and J calls. The sample table records hundreds of thousands of distinct CDR3 sequences; 55% to 70% of these occur just once. The ten largest account for 20% to 25% of the sample.

Systemically healthy Caucasian individuals from Russia, over 30 in total and aged about 6 to 100 years, were included as donors. Each donor gave roughly 9.5 milliliters of peripheral blood, collected into EDTA-treated Vacutainer tubes. Ficoll-Paque density-gradient centrifugation was used to isolate PBMCs, with at least 6 million per sample. Trizol reagent was used to extract total RNA from PBMCs, with at least 6 micrograms per sample. For every donor, flow cytometry on a PBMC aliquot measured the percentage of naive CD45RAhigh/CD27high T cells. Taken from cysteine to phenylalanine, the CDR3 has 13 residues. Only the CDR3 DNA is retained, 39 bases long and in frame from the first base. The CDR1 and CDR2 encoded by the germline V gene (reference sequence) are DFQATT and SNEGSKA. V gives up 3 bases and J gives up 12 bases, and the segment between their germline ends measures 19 bases.

The receptor was derived from a man aged 30 to 39 in good health. The rearranged segments are TRBV20-1 and TRBJ2-3; too little of a D gene remains to name it. The sample taken for sequencing was blood. Here is the DNA: TGCAGTGCTAGGTGGCAGCCAAGCAACTCCCAGTATTTT. Its amino acids are CSARWQPSNSQYF.